The rows below give T cell receptor beta chains drawn from one sample of a study of T cells in Graves' hyperthyroidism and ophthalmopathy. TCRdb reprocessed the multiplex PCR reads via MiXCR and lists one record per CDR3 protein. This table has about 520,000 distinct CDR3 sequences, roughly a quarter appearing once. Sequencing was carried out using blood. These receptors originate from a woman aged 25 to 39 with Graves' ophthalmopathy. Both conserved end residues are part of each CDR3. D genes are given only for firm matches. Expanded clones get a size class; other rows say once, few or many, or leave the size out.

clone_size,d_call,j_call,v_call,cdr3_nt,cdr3_aa
many,-,TRBJ1-2,TRBV7-2,TGTGCCGGAACGACACGCTATGGCTACACCTTC,CAGTTRYGYTF
-,-,TRBJ1-1,TRBV12-3/TRBV12-4,TGTGCCAGCACCGCTCGGGTTCCAATAATGAACACTGAAGCTTTCTTT,CASTARVPIMNTEAFF
many,TRBD1,TRBJ1-1,TRBV12-3/TRBV12-4,TGTGCCAGCAGCCGTAACCGGGACAGGGGCACTGAAGCTTTCTTT,CASSRNRDRGTEAFF
many,-,TRBJ1-5,TRBV6-1,TGTGCCAGCAGTGAAGCGCTGTGGGGGGCTCAGCCCCAGCATTTT,CASSEALWGAQPQHF
many,-,TRBJ2-2,TRBV2,TGTGCCAGCAGTGAATCTCGGTCAGAGCCGGCCACCGGGGAGCTGTTTTTT,CASSESRSEPATGELFF
few,-,TRBJ1-1,TRBV28,TGTGCCAGCAGTCCCCCAAGCCGACGCAGAGAAGCTTTCTTT,CASSPPSRRREAFF
many,-,TRBJ2-5,TRBV7-9,TGTGCCAGCAGCCCACACAGGGTCGGCAAAGAGACCCAGTACTTC,CASSPHRVGKETQYF
-,-,TRBJ1-3,TRBV2,TGTGCCAGCAGGGTAACTTGGGGAGGAAACACCATATATTTT,CASRVTWGGNTIYF
many,-,TRBJ2-7,TRBV7-9,TGTGCCAGCTCGGACAGTACGAAGGACGAGCAGTACTTC,CASSDSTKDEQYF
-,-,TRBJ1-1,TRBV12-3/TRBV12-4,TGTGCCAGCAGTTTTCAAGGGTTGTACACTGAAGCTTTCTTT,CASSFQGLYTEAFF
-,TRBD2,TRBJ2-5,TRBV20-1,TGCAGTGCTAGAGCCTTCCAACTAGCGGGGGAAGAGACCCAGTACTTC,CSARAFQLAGEETQYF
many,-,TRBJ1-1,TRBV27,TGTGCCAGCAGTTTATGGGCTCGGCCAACGGCCCAAGCTTTCTTT,CASSLWARPTAQAFF
many,-,TRBJ2-7,TRBV6-1,TGTGCCAGCACTCCACGGGGGTATTCGTCCCGCGAGCAGTACTTC,CASTPRGYSSREQYF
many,-,TRBJ2-6,TRBV20-1,TGCGCGAATTCAGGGGCCAACGTCCTGACTTTC,CANSGANVLTF
few,-,TRBJ1-5,TRBV19,TGTGCCAGTAGTATCCAGAATAGCAATCAGCCCCAGCATTTT,CASSIQNSNQPQHF
-,-,TRBJ2-2,TRBV19,TGTGCCAGTAGTATCTTCCAGGGGCAACTGTTTTTT,CASSIFQGQLFF
-,-,TRBJ1-2,TRBV24-1,TGTGCCACCAGTGAGAAGGACCGCCCGGCCACCTTC,CATSEKDRPATF
-,-,TRBJ2-7,TRBV28,TGTGCCAGCAGTTTATCAACTATCTACGAGCAGTACTTC,CASSLSTIYEQYF
many,TRBD2,TRBJ2-4,TRBV13,TGTGCCAGCAGCGAACGAAAGGGACTAGCGGGGGTGGACAAAAACATTCAGTACTTC,CASSERKGLAGVDKNIQYF
many,TRBD1,TRBJ2-7,TRBV7-2,TGTGCCAGCAGCTTCGACAGGGGAACCTACGAGCAGTACTTC,CASSFDRGTYEQYF
-,TRBD1,TRBJ1-5,TRBV12-3/TRBV12-4,TGTGCCAGCAGTTGGGTCGACAGGGTATCTCAGCCCCAGCATTTT,CASSWVDRVSQPQHF
-,-,TRBJ2-3,TRBV10-1,TGCGCCAGCAGTGAGTTCCAGGGGGGCGCAGATACGCAGTATTTT,CASSEFQGGADTQYF
few,-,TRBJ2-2,TRBV18,TGTGCCAGCTCACCAGCCGTTGCGCAGAACACCGGGGAGCTGTTTTTT,CASSPAVAQNTGELFF
-,-,TRBJ2-7,TRBV12-5,TGTGCTCGAATTACGCGGGACAGTATCTACGAGCAGTACTTC,CARITRDSIYEQYF
many,TRBD1,TRBJ1-5,TRBV19,TGTGCCAGTGGACAGGGTGTAAGCAATCAGCCCCAGCATTTT,CASGQGVSNQPQHF
-,-,TRBJ1-3,TRBV5-1,TGCGCCAGCAGCCAAGAAACGTCTGGAAACACCATATATTTT,CASSQETSGNTIYF
-,-,TRBJ2-4,TRBV18,TGTGCCAGCTCACCTTCGGACATTCAGTACTTC,CASSPSDIQYF
-,-,TRBJ2-2,TRBV6-4,TGTGCCAGCAGTGACTCGACGGCAGGGAACACCGGGGAGCTGTTTTTT,CASSDSTAGNTGELFF
many,-,TRBJ2-7,TRBV4-1,TGCGCCAGCAGCCAAGGTGTGGCAGATTCCTACGAGCAGTACTTC,CASSQGVADSYEQYF
few,TRBD2,TRBJ2-7,TRBV28,TGTGCCAGCAGTTCCCTGGGGGTAGCGGGAGTTTTAACTTACGAGCAGTACTTC,CASSSLGVAGVLTYEQYF
many,-,TRBJ1-1,TRBV6-5,TGTGCCAGCAGGGCAGAGCCGAACACTGAAGCTTTCTTT,CASRAEPNTEAFF
many,-,TRBJ2-6,TRBV5-1,TGCGCCAGCAGCTTGGCAGGGACGCCTGGGGCCAACGTCCTGACTTTC,CASSLAGTPGANVLTF
many,TRBD1,TRBJ2-6,TRBV12-3/TRBV12-4,TGTGCCAGCAGTATATACAGGGGGCATGGGGCCAACGTCCTGACTTTC,CASSIYRGHGANVLTF
many,-,TRBJ2-2,TRBV27,TGTGCCAGCAGTGGACTTTTCAACACCGGGGAGCTGTTTTTT,CASSGLFNTGELFF
many,-,TRBJ1-1,TRBV6-5,TGTGCCAGCAGTTATGCGGTGAACACTGAAGCTTTCTTT,CASSYAVNTEAFF
-,TRBD1,TRBJ2-7,TRBV7-9,TGTGCCAGCAGCTTGACGGACAGGAACTACGAGCAGTACTTC,CASSLTDRNYEQYF
many,-,TRBJ2-5,TRBV20-1,TGCAGTGCTATGCGCTTCGCGGCCAACCCCCAAGAGACCCAGTACTTC,CSAMRFAANPQETQYF
many,-,TRBJ1-2,TRBV5-1,TGCGCCAGCAGCTTGGAGAGGGGGGACTATGGCTACACCTTC,CASSLERGDYGYTF
-,TRBD1,TRBJ2-7,TRBV12-3/TRBV12-4,TGTGCCAGCAGTACCGGGACAGGGTTCGTCGAGCAGTACTTC,CASSTGTGFVEQYF
many,-,TRBJ1-2,TRBV5-1,TGCGCCAGCAGCTGGGGGGTCGGAGCTAACTATGGCTACACCTTC,CASSWGVGANYGYTF
-,TRBD1,TRBJ1-3,TRBV15,TGTGCCACCAGCAGGACCGGACAGGGTGGTGGAAACACCATATATTTT,CATSRTGQGGGNTIYF
many,TRBD2,TRBJ2-5,TRBV19,TGTGCCAGTAGTCGCCCCAGGCGGGGGGGAGAAGAGACCCAGTACTTC,CASSRPRRGGEETQYF
many,-,TRBJ1-1,TRBV6-1,TGTGCCAGCAGTGCCTTGGAAGGGACTGAAGCTTTCTTT,CASSALEGTEAFF
once,TRBD2,TRBJ2-5,TRBV12-3/TRBV12-4,TGTGCCAGCAGTTACGATATAGCGGGGGGGCTAGAGACCCAGTACTTC,CASSYDIAGGLETQYF
few,-,TRBJ2-7,TRBV12-3/TRBV12-4,TGTGCCAGCATTGAGACCTTTCACGTCTCCTACGAGCAGTACTTC,CASIETFHVSYEQYF
many,-,TRBJ1-1,TRBV7-9,TGTGCCGCAGGACAGCAGAACACTGAAGCTTTCTTT,CAAGQQNTEAFF
-,-,TRBJ2-5,TRBV20-1,TGCAGTGCTAGAGATCTGGAGGAGACCCAGTACTTC,CSARDLEETQYF
few,-,TRBJ1-1,TRBV20-1,TGCAGTGCTAGAGTAGCCACAACCATGAACACTGAAGCTTTCTTT,CSARVATTMNTEAFF
few,-,TRBJ2-5,TRBV12-3/TRBV12-4,TGTGCCAGCACCCGGCAGGCAGGGCCTAAACAAGAGACCCAGTACTTC,CASTRQAGPKQETQYF
many,TRBD1,TRBJ1-1,TRBV19,TGTGCCAGTAGTATGACAGGGAAGAACACTGAAGCTTTCTTT,CASSMTGKNTEAFF
many,-,TRBJ1-2,TRBV18,TGTGCCAGCTCACCGTCTTTGGCGACGGGGACCTTC,CASSPSLATGTF
few,-,TRBJ1-1,TRBV5-1,TGCGCCAGCAGCTTGATGTCGAACACTGAAGCTTTCTTT,CASSLMSNTEAFF
many,-,TRBJ2-4,TRBV28,TGTGCCAGCAGTCCTCTCAGGAGACTAGCCAAAAACATTCAGTACTTC,CASSPLRRLAKNIQYF
many,TRBD1,TRBJ2-7,TRBV20-1,TGCAGTGCCCTTGGACAGGCCTACGAGCAGTACTTC,CSALGQAYEQYF